This TCR beta chain emerged from a study of blood T cells in healthy people across ages. This clonotype was found a few times. Primers used in a second PCR of roughly 6 to 11 cycles were a sample-barcoded 5' primer and a J-beta primer mix. TCRdb re-derived calls from the 5' RACE reads in MiXCR, one entry per CDR3 protein. Among 750,000 to 950,000 distinct CDR3 sequences listed, roughly 25% were seen once. A further study also used this sample, focusing on T cells of mothers and their children.

Sequencing was carried out using blood. This TCR derives from a boy between 10 and 17 years old in good health.

CDR3 sequence reads: CASSQDGMKTTQYF. CDR3 sequence (DNA): TGTGCCAGCAGCCAAGATGGGATGAAAACTACCCAGTACTTC. J is TRBJ2-4 and V is TRBV4-2; D gene unclear. This CDR3 is 14 amino acids long. Germline V gives CDR1 LGHNA, CDR2 YNFKEQ. V was shortened by 0 bases and J by 13 bases, with 16 bases between the two germline ends.